Shown below are 29 T cell receptor beta chains from a single sample sequenced in a study of regulatory dendritic cells for organ transplantation. Sequencing was performed with immunoSEQ multiplex PCR; in TCRdb, only in-frame clones are kept and a portion is missing. Found here are 30,000 or so clones, around 82% of them singletons; the top ten hold approximately 0.44%. The sample taken for sequencing was naive CD8+ T cells from blood. Documented subset: CD45RA+ naive T cells. The receptors shown here come from a human donor in good health.

The rearrangement uses TRBV7-2 and TRBJ2-1; D is perhaps TRBD2 (6 bases). CDR1 SGHTA and CDR2 FQGNSA come from the germline V gene. The length of the CDR3 is 14 residues. V lost 0 bases and J 6 bases, leaving 9 bases between the germline ends. The CDR3: CASSLAGRGNEQFF. The CDR3 region has the DNA TGTGCCAGCAGCTTAGCGGGGCGGGGCAATGAGCAGTTCTTC.

V is TRBV5-1 and J is TRBJ1-1, with 10 bases lining up with TRBD1. V gave up 1 base and J gave up 3 bases; unmatched junction bases: 9. The CDR3 covers 17 residues. From germline, CDR1 is SGHRS and CDR2 YFSETQ. CDR3 sequence: CASSLFGTGVSDTEAFF. CDR3 DNA: TGCGCCAGCAGCTTGTTCGGGACAGGGGTTTCTGACACTGAAGCTTTCTTT.

The chain has TRBV5-4 and TRBJ2-3; D may be TRBD2 (6 bases). The V and J ends lost 2 bases and 2 bases respectively, with 9 bases between them. This CDR3 spans 14 amino acids. Per the germline V gene, CDR1 is SGHNT and CDR2 is YYREEE (reference sequence). The CDR3 reads CASSFSGVTDTQYF. The CDR3 DNA reads TGTGCCAGCAGCTTTAGCGGAGTCACAGATACGCAGTATTTT.

V gene TRBV7-9 combines with J gene TRBJ1-4, with 7 bases identical to TRBD1. Germline lookup yields CDR1 SEHNR and CDR2 FQNEAQ (reference sequence). Trimming at V came to 4 bases and at J to 4 bases, leaving 15 bases not matched to a gene. The CDR3 consists of 18 residues. The CDR3 here is CASSSTDRDLVYNEKLFF. CDR3 in DNA: TGTGCCAGCAGCTCAACCGACAGGGACCTGGTTTATAATGAAAAACTGTTTTTT. Looking up the rest from reference TRBV7-9 and TRBJ1-4 gives the full variable domain: DTGVSQNPRHKITKRGQNVTFRCDPISEHNRLYWYRQTLGQGPEFLTYFQNEAQLEKSRLLSDRFSAERPKGSFSTLEIQRTEQGDSAMYLCASSSTDRDLVYNEKLFFGSGTQLSVL.

The rearrangement joins TRBV19 to TRBJ2-4; tentatively, D is TRBD2 (6 bases). Trimming cost V 5 bases and J 1 base, with 12 bases left between them. This CDR3 is built from 15 residues. In germline, CDR1 is LNHDA, CDR2 SQIVND (reference sequence). CDR3 protein: CASSLPGRAKNIQYF. The CDR3 bases are TGTGCCAGTAGTCTCCCAGGGAGGGCCAAAAACATTCAGTACTTC.

A single count supports this clone. V usage is TRBV7-9 and J usage is TRBJ1-4; 9 bases line up with TRBD1. CDR3 size: 14 residues. The ends lost 5 bases at V and 8 bases at J; junction bases unmatched: 6. Germline CDR1 and CDR2: SEHNR and FQNEAQ (reference sequence). The CDR3 DNA sequence: TGTGCCAGCAGCCGGGACAGGGTTGGGGAAAAACTGTTTTTT. This sequence encodes CASSRDRVGEKLFF.

This chain joins TRBV18 and TRBJ1-1; D is unclear. The CDR3 runs 13 residues. Germline-derived CDR1 and CDR2 are KGHSH and LQKENI. Trimming removed 4 bases at V and 4 bases at J, with 10 bases between. This CDR3 is CASSQGEGTEAFF. In DNA, the CDR3 is TGTGCCAGCTCACAGGGAGAGGGCACTGAAGCTTTCTTT.

This chain uses TRBV2 with TRBJ2-5; the D is unclear. The end of the DNA is better explained by TRBJ2-7, so the J call may be wrong. CDR3 length: 15 amino acids. CDR1 and CDR2 from the germline V gene are SNHLY and FYNNEI. CDR3 amino acids: CASSKETVGSYEQYF. The CDR3 nucleotides read TGTGCCAGCAGTAAGGAAACAGTGGGCTCCTACGAGCAGTACTTC.

This chain uses TRBV19 with TRBJ1-1, with a possible D match to TRBD1 (6 bases). The V and J ends lost 4 bases and 0 bases respectively, with 12 bases between them. Germline V lookup: CDR1 LNHDA, CDR2 SQIVND (reference sequence). The CDR3 covers 15 residues. The CDR3 bases are TGTGCCAGTAGTAGACGACAGGACTTGAACACTGAAGCTTTCTTT. Translated, it gives CASSRRQDLNTEAFF.

This sequence joins TRBV19 and TRBJ2-7; 10 positions agree with TRBD1. V gave up 4 bases and J gave up 3 bases; unmatched junction bases: 9. Germline assignment: CDR1 LNHDA and CDR2 SQIVND (reference sequence). The CDR3 sequence is 16 residues long. In DNA form, the CDR3 reads TGTGCCAGTAGTACGACCGGGACAGGGGTCAACTACGAGCAGTACTTC. Encoded protein: CASSTTGTGVNYEQYF. Supplemented by reference TRBV19 and TRBJ2-7, the full variable domain reads DGGITQSPKYLFRKEGQNVTLSCEQNLNHDAMYWYRQDPGQGLRLIYYSQIVNDFQKGDIAEGYSVSREKKESFPLTVTSAQKNPTAFYLCASSTTGTGVNYEQYFGPGTRLTVT.

The chain combines TRBV4-1 with TRBJ2-6; TRBD2 matches at 7 bases. Trimming at V came to 0 bases and at J to 3 bases, leaving 2 bases not matched to a gene. Germline V CDR1 and CDR2: MGHRA, YSYEKL. The CDR3 covers 16 residues. CDR3 loop: CASSQDAGDGANVLTF. The CDR3 DNA reads TGCGCCAGCAGCCAAGATGCGGGGGATGGGGCCAACGTCCTGACTTTC.

The chain joins TRBV11-2 to TRBJ1-1, with 9 bases that match TRBD1. CDR3 length equals 13 residues. Trimming cost V 3 bases and J 4 bases; bases outside gene matches: 0. The V gene's germline CDR1 is SGHAT and CDR2 FQNNGV. This chain's CDR3 is CASSLGQGTEAFF. CDR3 in DNA: TGTGCCAGCAGCTTGGGACAGGGCACTGAAGCTTTCTTT.

The chain employs TRBV7-2 and TRBJ2-3; perhaps TRBD2 as D (6 bases). The germline V and J ends were trimmed by 7 bases and 4 bases, with 9 bases remaining between them. The CDR3 runs to 12 residues. Germline assignment: CDR1 SGHTA and CDR2 FQGNSA. In nucleotides, the CDR3 is TGTGCCAGCAAGACTAGATCAGATACGCAGTATTTT. Residues: CASKTRSDTQYF.

The chain recombines TRBV29-1 with TRBJ1-2, with TRBD1 matching 8 bases. Germline V gene sequence: CDR1 SQVTM, CDR2 ANQGSEA. CDR3 size: 13 residues. Trimming cost V 5 bases and J 8 bases; bases outside gene matches: 10. CDR3 in amino acids: CSVPSGTGPGYTF. The CDR3 coding sequence is TGCAGCGTTCCCTCCGGGACAGGTCCCGGCTACACCTTC.

The table lists this clone with a count of one. This chain uses TRBV19 with TRBJ2-5; possible D gene TRBD2, 5 bases. CDR1 and CDR2 from the germline V gene are LNHDA and SQIVND (reference sequence). The CDR3 contains 15 residues. Trimming removed 5 bases at V and 5 bases at J, with 18 bases between. CDR3 in DNA: TGTGCCAGTAGTCTATCGGGAAGGGCTGGGGAGACCCAGTACTTC. Translation: CASSLSGRAGETQYF. The whole variable domain, filled in from reference TRBV19 and TRBJ2-5, reads DGGITQSPKYLFRKEGQNVTLSCEQNLNHDAMYWYRQDPGQGLRLIYYSQIVNDFQKGDIAEGYSVSREKKESFPLTVTSAQKNPTAFYLCASSLSGRAGETQYFGPGTRLLVL.

The chain couples TRBV11-2 to TRBJ1-2; 10 nucleotides match TRBD1. The trim removed 0 bases at V and 4 bases at J, leaving 8 bases unmatched. CDR1 and CDR2 (germline): SGHAT, FQNNGV. The CDR3 loop spans 17 amino acids. DNA of the CDR3: TGTGCCAGCAGCTTAGATGTAGGGACAGGGGATATCTATGGCTACACCTTC. Its protein product is CASSLDVGTGDIYGYTF.

This rearrangement joins TRBV9 to TRBJ1-2; 11 nucleotides match TRBD1. The germline V gene has CDR1 SGDLS and CDR2 YYNGEE. Losses at the gene ends were 5 bases for V and 8 bases for J; bases not matched to a gene: 11. This CDR3 has 15 amino acids. The CDR3, as DNA: TGTGCCAGCAGGGCCTCCGGGACAGGGGGTGGAGGCTACACCTTC. It is translated as CASRASGTGGGGYTF.

The V gene is TRBV10-3, the J gene TRBJ2-3; tentatively, D is TRBD1 (6 bases). Germline CDR1 and CDR2: ENHRY and SYGVKD. V shed 3 bases and J shed 2 bases, with 18 bases lying between them. This CDR3 spans 17 amino acids. CDR3 loop: CAISEYSRTDITDTQYF. Here the CDR3 DNA reads TGTGCCATCAGTGAATATAGTAGGACAGATATCACAGATACGCAGTATTTT.

This clone was detected only a few times. The rearrangement links TRBV6-5 to TRBJ1-6; maybe TRBD1 (5 bases). The CDR3 covers 15 residues. Trimming pared 2 bases from V and 6 bases from J, leaving 11 bases between. Germline assignment: CDR1 MNHEY and CDR2 SVGAGI. CDR3 in amino acids: CASSYADSSNSPLHF. CDR3 in DNA: TGTGCCAGCAGTTACGCCGACAGCTCTAATTCACCCCTCCACTTT.

The V call is TRBV7-7, the J call TRBJ2-2; D is possibly TRBD1 (5 bases). The CDR3 extends over 13 amino acids. Germline V gene data show CDR1 as SSHAT and CDR2 as FNYEAQ (reference sequence). The CDR3 here is CASQGSNTGELFF. For the CDR3, the DNA is TGTGCTAGCCAGGGATCGAACACCGGGGAGCTGTTTTTT.

The chain joins TRBV6-5 to TRBJ2-3; 12 positions agree with TRBD2. The CDR3 consists of 15 residues. J lost 1 base, V lost 5 bases, and 1 base had no gene match. Germline CDR1 MNHEY, CDR2 SVGAGI. The CDR3: CASSPSGGGTDTQYF. CDR3 sequence (DNA): TGTGCCAGCAGTCCTAGCGGGGGGGGCACAGATACGCAGTATTTT.

This chain joins TRBV7-6 and TRBJ2-3; D remains ambiguous. The germline V gene has CDR1 SGHVS and CDR2 FNYEAQ. The CDR3 contains 16 residues. Trimming took 5 bases from V and 2 from J, leaving 17 bases between them. In DNA form, the CDR3 reads TGTGCCAGCAGCCCGTTCCTTGAGTACTCCACAGATACGCAGTATTTT. Translation: CASSPFLEYSTDTQYF.

The chain has TRBV5-4 and TRBJ2-5; D unclear. V was shortened by 0 bases and J by 1 base, with 4 bases between the two germline ends. Germline V gene data show CDR1 as SGHNT and CDR2 as YYREEE (reference sequence). CDR3 length: 13 residues. For the CDR3, the DNA is TGTGCCAGCAGCTTGGACAGCCAAGAGACCCAGTACTTC. Its translation is CASSLDSQETQYF.

The CDR3 is CASSSGTGYTGELFF. Here the CDR3 DNA reads TGTGCCAGCAGCTCCGGGACAGGGTACACCGGGGAGCTGTTTTTT. The rearrangement joins TRBV5-4 to TRBJ2-2; TRBD1 matches 9 bases. Germline CDR1 reads SGHNT; CDR2 reads YYREEE (reference sequence). The CDR3 runs 15 residues. Germline trimming cut 3 bases from V and 3 bases from J; bases unmatched to any gene: 3.

The chain recombines TRBV2 with TRBJ1-5, with 9 bases fitting TRBD1. Losses at the gene ends were 5 bases for V and 2 bases for J; bases not matched to a gene: 4. The CDR3 has 15 amino acids. In germline, CDR1 is SNHLY, CDR2 FYNNEI. The CDR3 DNA reads as TGTGCCAGCAGTCCGGACAGGGGAGGCAATCAGCCCCAGCATTTT. Translation gives CASSPDRGGNQPQHF.

The chain is built from TRBV5-6 and TRBJ2-7; 9 nucleotides match TRBD2. The CDR3 loop spans 14 amino acids. With V trimmed by 2 bases and J by 3 bases, 3 bases remained unmatched. CDR1 is SGHDT and CDR2 is YYEEEE in the germline V gene. Here the CDR3 DNA reads TGTGCCAGCAGCTTAGGCGGGGGGGTCTACGAGCAGTACTTC. Translating it yields CASSLGGGVYEQYF. Filled out from reference TRBV5-6 and TRBJ2-7, the complete variable domain reads DAGVTQSPTHLIKTRGQQVTLRCSPKSGHDTVSWYQQALGQGPQFIFQYYEEEERQRGNFPDRFSGHQFPNYSSELNVNALLLGDSALYLCASSLGGGVYEQYFGPGTRLTVT.

The rearrangement uses TRBV6-5 and TRBJ2-1; no firm D call. Deletions cut 2 bases from V and 0 bases from J, with 11 bases between. The germline gives CDR1 MNHEY, CDR2 SVGAGI. The CDR3 covers 16 residues. The CDR3 bases are TGTGCCAGCAGTTACAGCCTTGGCGGCTCCTACAATGAGCAGTTCTTC. Translation: CASSYSLGGSYNEQFF.

This clone was seen once. The rearrangement joins TRBV6-5 to TRBJ2-1; D unresolved. Trimming left V 5 bases short and J 4 bases short, with 9 bases between. This CDR3 has 13 amino acids. Germline-derived CDR1 and CDR2 are MNHEY and SVGAGI. The CDR3 here is CASSNGPYNEQFF. CDR3 DNA: TGTGCCAGCAGTAATGGGCCTTACAATGAGCAGTTCTTC.

The V and J genes are TRBV7-2 and TRBJ1-1; 7 nucleotides match TRBD1. Germline assignment: CDR1 SGHTA and CDR2 FQGNSA. The CDR3 length is 15 residues. V was pared by 5 bases and J by 3 bases, with 9 bases of the junction left unmatched. CDR3 loop: CASSLLTGMDTEAFF. The CDR3 bases are TGTGCCAGCAGCCTCCTGACAGGGATGGACACTGAAGCTTTCTTT.